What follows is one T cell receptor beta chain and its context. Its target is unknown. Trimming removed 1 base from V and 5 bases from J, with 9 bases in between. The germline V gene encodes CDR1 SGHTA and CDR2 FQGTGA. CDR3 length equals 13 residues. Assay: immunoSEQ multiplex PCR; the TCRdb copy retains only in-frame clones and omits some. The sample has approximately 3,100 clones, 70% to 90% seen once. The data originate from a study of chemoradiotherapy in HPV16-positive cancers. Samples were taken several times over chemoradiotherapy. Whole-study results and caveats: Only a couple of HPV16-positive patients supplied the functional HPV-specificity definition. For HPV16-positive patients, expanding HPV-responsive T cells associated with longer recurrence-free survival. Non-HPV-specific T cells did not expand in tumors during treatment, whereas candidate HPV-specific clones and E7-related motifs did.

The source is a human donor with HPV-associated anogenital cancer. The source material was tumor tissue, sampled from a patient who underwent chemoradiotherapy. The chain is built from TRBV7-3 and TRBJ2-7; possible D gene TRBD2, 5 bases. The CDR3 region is CASSLNPGDEQYF. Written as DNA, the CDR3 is TGTGCCAGCAGCTTAAACCCCGGGGACGAGCAGTACTTC.